The 27 T cell receptor beta chains below all came from one sample that was sequenced in a study of response to subunit inactivated influenza vaccine (dated by TCRdb to 2016 to 2018). Library preparation was by RT-PCR. Sequenced on an Illumina HiSeq 2500. TCRdb applied fastp at Q25 and MiXCR to the public reads, then kept only in-frame beta chains. Identical CDR3 protein sequences are pooled into one entry, listed with their most common genes and DNA. The sample data list over 450,000 distinct CDR3 sequences, and 13% of these were observed just once. The leading ten clones occupy around 13% of the sample. The sample's time point label, decoded: 40 to 45 days after influenza vaccine administration. Specimen: PBMCs from blood, collected 35 to 45 days after vaccination. The receptors were gathered from a man aged 50-60 years who received an inactivated influenza vaccine. Donor details come from another sample of the same person, matched by shared clones.

This sequence joins TRBV7-2 and TRBJ1-4; D uncertain. Germline CDR1 is SGHTA and CDR2 is FQGNSA. This CDR3 has 14 amino acids. V was shortened by 5 bases and J by 0 bases, with 7 bases between the two germline ends. The CDR3 region is CASSPRATNEKLFF. CDR3 bases: TGTGCCAGCAGCCCGAGGGCAACTAATGAAAAACTGTTTTTT.

The chain carries TRBV27 and TRBJ1-2, with 7 bases fitting TRBD1. J gave up 1 base and V 5 bases, and 7 bases lay outside the gene matches. Germline CDR1 and CDR2: MNHEY and SMNVEV (reference sequence). This CDR3 has 15 residues. DNA for the CDR3: TGTGCCAGCAGTCGAATTGGACAGGATAACTATGGCTACACCTTC. Amino acids: CASSRIGQDNYGYTF.

In this sample, this clonotype turned up a few times. The chain uses TRBV24-1 and TRBJ2-5; possible D gene TRBD2, 5 bases. CDR1 is KGHDR and CDR2 is SFDVKD in the germline V gene. This CDR3 comprises 16 residues. Trimming removed 5 bases from V and 1 base from J, with 16 bases in between. This CDR3 is CATSASSGEFQETQYF. The CDR3 DNA reads TGTGCCACCAGTGCGTCCAGCGGTGAATTCCAAGAGACCCAGTACTTC.

This clonotype was observed many times. Here the CDR3 DNA reads TGCGCCAGCAGCCAAGTTGGCGGGCGCGGATCCTACGAGCAGTACTTC. This encodes CASSQVGGRGSYEQYF. V usage is TRBV4-3 and J usage is TRBJ2-7; TRBD2 might be the D (5 bases). The CDR3 is 16 residues long. V dropped 1 base and J dropped 1 base, with 14 bases sitting between them. The germline V gene has CDR1 LGHNA and CDR2 YSLEER.

This clonotype was counted between two and nine times. V is TRBV6-1 and J is TRBJ1-1; D might be TRBD1 (6 bases). Germline-derived CDR1 and CDR2 are MNHNS and SASEGT. The CDR3 is 15 amino acids. Trimming removed 2 bases at V and 3 bases at J, with 13 bases between. CDR3 bases: TGTGCCAGCAGTGAAAATGGCAGGGGATACACTGAAGCTTTCTTT. Translation gives CASSENGRGYTEAFF.

The gene calls are TRBV10-2 and TRBJ2-7, with D tentatively TRBD1 (6 bases). Trimming stripped 6 bases from V and 4 bases from J, with 16 bases between. CDR1 is WSHSY, CDR2 SAAADI, per germline. The length of the CDR3 is 14 residues. CDR3 DNA: TGCGCCAGCAGAAATTTGACAGGCCTATACGAGCAGTACTTC. Amino acids: CASRNLTGLYEQYF.

This clonotype was recorded at least ten times. V and J are TRBV12-3 or TRBV12-4 and TRBJ1-1, with a weak D call TRBD1 (5 bases). Trimming stripped 3 bases from V and 3 bases from J, with 11 bases between. This CDR3 contains 14 residues. CDR3 sequence reads: CASSFRAGDTEAFF. The CDR3 DNA sequence: TGTGCCAGCAGTTTCAGGGCTGGGGACACTGAAGCTTTCTTT.

This clonotype has a count of ten or more. The chain couples TRBV20-1 to TRBJ2-3; D is perhaps TRBD2 (5 bases). Germline CDR1 DFQATT, CDR2 SNEGSKA (reference sequence). V lost 0 bases, J lost 0 bases, and 7 bases lay in between. The CDR3 spans 14 residues. CDR3 in DNA: TGCAGTGCTAGAGAGGGCGGGAGCACAGATACGCAGTATTTT. This encodes CSAREGGSTDTQYF.

This clonotype showed up just a few times. The chain couples TRBV11-2 to TRBJ2-7; the D is unclear. Looked up from germline, CDR1 is SGHAT and CDR2 is FQNNGV. The length of the CDR3 is 12 residues. V was shortened by 3 bases and J by 6 bases, with 9 bases between the two germline ends. CDR3 bases: TGTGCCAGCAGCTTTTTAAGCACCGAGCAGTACTTC. This encodes CASSFLSTEQYF.

Of note for this clonotype: A read error may be the cause here, since a much bigger clone is one base away. The gene calls are TRBV5-1 and TRBJ1-1, with 9 bases fitting TRBD1. With 4 bases clipped from V and 0 bases from J, the junction kept 7 bases outside the gene matches. Germline values: CDR1 SGHRS, CDR2 YFSETQ. The CDR3 has 16 amino acids. This chain's CDR3 is CASSLGTGLMNTEAFF. The CDR3, as DNA: TGCGCCAGCAGCCTAGGGACAGGGTTAATGAACACTGAAGCTTTCTTT.

At least ten counts were recorded for this clonotype. The chain recombines TRBV5-3 with TRBJ2-5; D possibly corresponds to TRBD2 (5 bases). TRBV5-3 is identified as an open reading frame with a role that is uncertain. The CDR3 extends over 19 amino acids. The germline V and J ends were trimmed by 0 bases and 5 bases, with 26 bases remaining between them. The CDR3 sequence: CARSLAGVFSALGSETQYF. The CDR3 DNA is TGTGCCAGAAGCTTGGCGGGTGTGTTTAGCGCCCTGGGTAGCGAGACCCAGTACTTC.

The sample holds many counts of this clonotype. The J gene is TRBJ2-7, the V gene TRBV6-5; 10 bases are a match to TRBD1. Germline CDR1 is MNHEY and CDR2 is SVGAGI. This CDR3 has 18 amino acids. The V and J ends lost 2 bases and 3 bases, in that order; junction bases with no gene match: 13. The CDR3 is CASSYTPIGQGVGYEQYF. CDR3 sequence (DNA): TGTGCCAGCAGTTACACCCCGATCGGACAGGGGGTGGGCTACGAGCAGTACTTC.

This clonotype was counted a few times. The rearrangement joins TRBV28 to TRBJ1-4; 8 nucleotides align to TRBD1. The CDR3 length is 13 residues. Germline V gene lookup returns CDR1 MDHEN and CDR2 SYDVKM. V was clipped by 5 bases and J by 8 bases; unmatched bases: 4. This chain's CDR3 is CASSPRQGEKLFF. CDR3 in DNA: TGTGCCAGCAGTCCCCGACAGGGGGAAAAACTGTTTTTT.

The chain links TRBV15 to TRBJ2-7; TRBD2 matches at 7 bases. V shed 0 bases, J shed 0 bases, and the junction held 8 bases outside the gene matches. The germline V gene has CDR1 LNHNV and CDR2 YYDKDF (reference sequence). This CDR3 has 17 amino acids. The CDR3 spells CATSRDHPSGSSYEQYF. In DNA form, the CDR3 reads TGTGCCACCAGCAGAGATCATCCTAGCGGTAGCTCCTACGAGCAGTACTTC. The full variable domain, rest sourced from reference TRBV15 and TRBJ2-7, is DAMVIQNPRYQVTQFGKPVTLSCSQTLNHNVMYWYQQKSSQAPKLLFHYYDKDFNNEADTPDNFQSRRPNTSFCFLDIRSPGLGDTAMYLCATSRDHPSGSSYEQYFGPGTRLTVT.

The V gene is TRBV4-2, the J gene TRBJ2-1, with D possibly matching TRBD1 (7 bases). Trimming stripped 5 bases from V and 9 bases from J, with 23 bases between. This CDR3 contains 16 residues. Germline V lookup: CDR1 LGHNA, CDR2 YNFKEQ. CDR3 protein: CASSTYWDSLEGEQFF. The CDR3 DNA follows: TGTGCCAGCAGCACCTATTGGGACAGTCTGGAGGGTGAGCAGTTCTTC.

This clonotype has a handful of counts. The rearrangement links TRBV20-1 to TRBJ1-2, with D hard to call. CDR1 is DFQATT, CDR2 SNEGSKA, per germline (reference sequence). This CDR3 contains 15 residues. V lost 0 bases to trimming and J lost 0 bases, with 11 bases between them. CDR3 sequence: CSARDHVTANYGYTF. The CDR3 nucleotides read TGCAGTGCTAGAGATCATGTTACCGCTAACTATGGCTACACCTTC.

This clonotype was recorded a few times. V gene TRBV15 combines with J gene TRBJ2-7, with TRBD1 identical over 8 bases. V was clipped by 2 bases and J by 2 bases; unmatched bases: 5. The CDR3 is 15 amino acids. Germline V lookup: CDR1 LNHNV, CDR2 YYDKDF (reference sequence). This CDR3 is CATSRTTGVAYEQYF. The CDR3 region has the DNA TGTGCCACCAGCAGAACGACAGGGGTTGCCTACGAGCAGTACTTC.

The table lists this clonotype with a few counts. V is TRBV5-1 and J is TRBJ2-2; the D gene could be TRBD1 or TRBD2 (5 bases each). V lost 2 bases, J lost 4 bases, and 12 bases lay in between. The CDR3 is made up of 15 amino acids. From germline, CDR1 is SGHRS and CDR2 YFSETQ. This CDR3 reads CASSFRDGGTGELFF. The CDR3 coding sequence is TGCGCCAGCAGCTTCCGGGACGGAGGCACCGGGGAGCTGTTTTTT. The full variable domain, in which reference TRBV5-1 and TRBJ2-2 provide the parts outside the CDR3, is KAGVTQTPRYLIKTRGQQVTLSCSPISGHRSVSWYQQTPGQGLQFLFEYFSETQRNKGNFPGRFSGRQFSNSRSEMNVSTLELGDSALYLCASSFRDGGTGELFFGEGSRLTVL.

The chain uses TRBV6-2 or TRBV6-3 and TRBJ2-7; D is perhaps TRBD2 (5 bases). CDR3 length equals 13 residues. Germline CDR1 and CDR2: MNHEY and SVGEGT. V was clipped by 6 bases and J by 7 bases, with 16 bases between them. The CDR3 protein is CASSARRPVEQYF. The CDR3 bases are TGTGCCAGCAGCGCCCGGAGGCCGGTGGAGCAGTACTTC.

In this sample, this clonotype turned up a few times. The CDR3 nucleotides are TGTGCCAGCAGCCCCCGGACAGGTGCCTTCTCACCCCTCCACTTT. Translation gives CASSPRTGAFSPLHF. This chain uses TRBV7-2 with TRBJ1-6; 7 nucleotides line up with TRBD1. This CDR3 has 15 residues. Losses at the gene ends were 5 bases for V and 10 bases for J; bases not matched to a gene: 11. Germline V gives CDR1 SGHTA, CDR2 FQGNSA.

Only a few counts were recorded for this clonotype. V is TRBV19 and J is TRBJ1-2; no clear D gene. Trimming removed 1 base from V and 7 bases from J, with 16 bases in between. Germline V CDR1 and CDR2: LNHDA, SQIVND (reference sequence). The CDR3 contains 15 residues. This CDR3 is CASSIGGRLGGGYTF. The DNA of the CDR3 is TGTGCCAGTAGTATAGGCGGGCGGCTTGGTGGTGGCTACACCTTC.

The CDR3 DNA is TGCAGTGCAAAACCTAGGGCGGGACAAGCCAAAAACATTCAGTACTTC. This gives the protein CSAKPRAGQAKNIQYF. This chain uses TRBV20-1 with TRBJ2-4; D tentatively reads TRBD1 or TRBD2 (6 bases each). Trimming cost V 6 bases and J 0 bases, with 18 bases left between them. There are 16 residues in the CDR3. Germline V gene data show CDR1 as DFQATT and CDR2 as SNEGSKA (reference sequence).

This clonotype was observed a handful of times. The chain combines TRBV18 with TRBJ1-4; a weak D match, TRBD1 (6 bases). V was pared by 0 bases and J by 8 bases, with 16 bases between. This CDR3 has 16 amino acids. CDR1 is KGHSH, CDR2 LQKENI, per germline. CDR3 DNA sequence: TGTGCCAGCTCACCACCGTCCGGGGGCGCAAAGGAAAAACTGTTTTTT. Its protein is CASSPPSGGAKEKLFF.

The CDR3 is CASSGLYRGTGELFF. The DNA for the CDR3 is TGCGCCAGCAGCGGCCTATACAGGGGTACCGGGGAGCTGTTTTTT. This chain connects TRBV5-1 to TRBJ2-2; TRBD1 matches at 7 bases. The germline gives CDR1 SGHRS, CDR2 YFSETQ. V shed 4 bases, J shed 5 bases, and the junction held 8 bases outside the gene matches. The CDR3 runs 15 residues.

This chain uses TRBV23-1 with TRBJ2-7, with D perhaps TRBD1 (6 bases). TRBV23-1 is designated an ORF whose function remains uncertain. Trimming shortened V by 3 bases and J by 2 bases, and 14 bases separated the two germline ends. This CDR3 spans 15 amino acids. CDR3 sequence (DNA): TGCGCCAGCAGTCAGTCACAGGGATCTACCTACGAGCAGTACTTC. Translation: CASSQSQGSTYEQYF.

Ten or more counts support this clonotype. The J gene is TRBJ1-2, the V gene TRBV11-2, with D perhaps TRBD1 (5 bases). CDR3 size: 12 residues. The V and J ends lost 0 bases and 8 bases respectively, with 7 bases between them. Germline-derived CDR1 and CDR2 are SGHAT and FQNNGV. CDR3 DNA: TGTGCCAGCAGCTTAGATACAGGCGGCTACACCTTC. It codes for CASSLDTGGYTF.

The genes are TRBV6-2 or TRBV6-3 and TRBJ2-1, with 9 bases matching TRBD1. CDR1 and CDR2 (germline): MNHEY, SVGEGT. CDR3 size: 17 residues. V was clipped by 5 bases and J by 4 bases; unmatched bases: 12. The CDR3 coding sequence is TGTGCCAGCAGTCACCGTACAGGGGGCACTCGGTACAATGAGCAGTTCTTC. Translation: CASSHRTGGTRYNEQFF.